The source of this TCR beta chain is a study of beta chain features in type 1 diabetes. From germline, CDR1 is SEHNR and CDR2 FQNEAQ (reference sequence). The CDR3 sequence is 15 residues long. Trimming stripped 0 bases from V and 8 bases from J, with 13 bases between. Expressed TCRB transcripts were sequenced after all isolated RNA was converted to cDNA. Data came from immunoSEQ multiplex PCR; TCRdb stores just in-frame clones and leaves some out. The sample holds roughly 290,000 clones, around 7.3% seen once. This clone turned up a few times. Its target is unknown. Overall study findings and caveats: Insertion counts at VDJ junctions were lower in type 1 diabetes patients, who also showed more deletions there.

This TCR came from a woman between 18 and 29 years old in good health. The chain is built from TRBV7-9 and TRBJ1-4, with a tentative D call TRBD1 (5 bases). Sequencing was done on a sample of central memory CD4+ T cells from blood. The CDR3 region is CASSLAEGMEEKLFF. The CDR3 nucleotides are TGTGCCAGCAGCTTAGCTGAGGGGATGGAGGAAAAACTGTTTTTT.